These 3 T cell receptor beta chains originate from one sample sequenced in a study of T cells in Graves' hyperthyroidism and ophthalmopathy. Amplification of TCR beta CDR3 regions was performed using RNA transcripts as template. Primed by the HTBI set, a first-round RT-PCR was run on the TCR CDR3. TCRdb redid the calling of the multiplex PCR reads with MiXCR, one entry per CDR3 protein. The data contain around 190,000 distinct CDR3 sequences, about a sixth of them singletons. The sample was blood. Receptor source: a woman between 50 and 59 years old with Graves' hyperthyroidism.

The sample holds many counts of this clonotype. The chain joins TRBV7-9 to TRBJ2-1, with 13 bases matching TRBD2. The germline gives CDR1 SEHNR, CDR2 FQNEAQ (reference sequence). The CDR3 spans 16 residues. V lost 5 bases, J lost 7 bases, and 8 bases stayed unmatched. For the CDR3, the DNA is TGTGCCAGCAGCCCGAGGACTAGCGGGGGCCTAAATGAGCAGTTCTTC. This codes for CASSPRTSGGLNEQFF.

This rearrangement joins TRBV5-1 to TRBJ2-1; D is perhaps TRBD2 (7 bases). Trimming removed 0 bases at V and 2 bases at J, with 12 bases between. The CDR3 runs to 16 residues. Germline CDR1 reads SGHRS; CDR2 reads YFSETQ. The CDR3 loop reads CASSLDRGGAYNEQFF. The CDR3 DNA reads TGCGCCAGCAGCTTGGATAGGGGGGGCGCCTACAATGAGCAGTTCTTC.

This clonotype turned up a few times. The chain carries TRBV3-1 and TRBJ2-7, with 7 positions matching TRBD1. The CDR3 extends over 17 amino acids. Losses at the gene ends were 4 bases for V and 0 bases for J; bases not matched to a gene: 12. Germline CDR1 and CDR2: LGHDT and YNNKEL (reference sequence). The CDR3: CASSLKTGTVFSYEQYF. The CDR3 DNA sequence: TGTGCCAGCAGCCTGAAAACCGGGACAGTCTTCTCCTACGAGCAGTACTTC.